This paragraph covers one T cell receptor beta chain sequence. Its specificity is not known. Repertoires were generated with immunoSEQ multiplex PCR, while TCRdb's copy carries only in-frame clones and drops some. The data contain about 79,000 clones, around four fifths of them singletons. Within the ViraFEST assay, antigen-specific CD4+ T cells underwent expansion with viral peptide pools prior to sequencing. The culture ran for approximately 10 days, and then CD4+ T cells were isolated. The CDR3 has 15 residues. Per germline, CDR1 SGHAT and CDR2 FQNNGV. Trimming removed 3 bases from V and 6 bases from J, with 16 bases in between. This sample was included in a study of vaccination effects on CD4 cells after COVID-19.

The origin of this receptor is a human donor who received a COVID-19 vaccine. The source material was CD4+ T cells from PBMCs cultured with HCoV-229E spike peptides, sampled before COVID-19 vaccination. The chain combines TRBV11-2 with TRBJ2-3; TRBD2 is a possible D gene (5 bases). Written as DNA, the CDR3 is TGTGCCAGCAGCTTCAGGCTCCTAGCCACGGATACGCAGTATTTT. Its translation: CASSFRLLATDTQYF.